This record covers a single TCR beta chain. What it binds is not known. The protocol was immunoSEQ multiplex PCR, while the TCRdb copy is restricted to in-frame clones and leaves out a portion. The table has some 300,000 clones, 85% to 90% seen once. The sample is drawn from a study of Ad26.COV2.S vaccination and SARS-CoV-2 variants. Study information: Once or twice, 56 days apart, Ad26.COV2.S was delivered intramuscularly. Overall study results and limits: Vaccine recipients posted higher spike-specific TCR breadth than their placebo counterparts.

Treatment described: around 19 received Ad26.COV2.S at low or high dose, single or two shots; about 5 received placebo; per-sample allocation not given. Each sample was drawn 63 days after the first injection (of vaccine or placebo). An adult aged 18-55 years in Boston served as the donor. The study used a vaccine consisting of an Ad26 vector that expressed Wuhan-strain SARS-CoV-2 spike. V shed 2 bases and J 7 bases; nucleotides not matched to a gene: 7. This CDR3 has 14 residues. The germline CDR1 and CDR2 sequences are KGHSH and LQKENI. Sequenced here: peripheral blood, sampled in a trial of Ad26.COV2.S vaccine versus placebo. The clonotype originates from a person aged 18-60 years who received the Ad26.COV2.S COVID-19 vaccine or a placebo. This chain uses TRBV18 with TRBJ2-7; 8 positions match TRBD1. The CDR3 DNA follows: TGTGCCAGCTCACCAGCCCAGGGGGCGGTGGAGCAGTACTTC. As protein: CASSPAQGAVEQYF.